This T cell receptor (beta chain) was identified during a study of HIV-infected patients and healthy controls. Germline loops: CDR1 SGHTA, CDR2 FQGTGA. Trimming removed 1 base from V and 7 bases from J, with 10 bases in between. The CDR3 consists of 14 residues. MiXCR, applied by TCRdb to the 5' RACE reads, yields one record per CDR3 protein. The sample contains roughly 20,000 distinct CDR3 sequences, roughly 19% of which appear only once. This clonotype was found many times. The V gene is TRBV7-3, the J gene TRBJ2-2, with D possibly TRBD1 on 5 matching bases. Sequenced material: CD8+ T cells from blood. The clonotype originates from a human donor in good health. The CDR3 DNA sequence: TGTGCCAGCAGCTTAAGGGGCTTCGGCGGGGAGCTGTTTTTT. As protein: CASSLRGFGGELFF.